The rows below give T cell receptor beta chains drawn from one sample of a study of OX40 agonist ivuxolimab in advanced cancers. Produced via immunoSEQ multiplex PCR; TCRdb's table is partial and in-frame only. The table includes some 67,000 clones, over 75% detected once. The specimen comprised CD4+ or CD8+ T cells sorted from blood, sampled in a trial of the OX40 agonist ivuxolimab. All receptors derive from an adult with an advanced solid tumor such as melanoma, head and neck, liver or kidney cancer. Each CDR3 is given with its conserved first and last residue. Each record gives: V gene, clone size, D gene, J gene, CDR3 DNA, CDR3 protein. The D gene is left open where the match is weak. Clone sizes are given selectively: once, few, many, or a class where the clone is expanded.

V: TRBV15; size: few; D: .; J: TRBJ2-3; DNA: TGTGCCACCAGCGGACAGAGCGGGGATACGCAGTATTTT; CDR3: CATSGQSGDTQYF
V: TRBV28; size: .; D: .; J: TRBJ2-2; DNA: TGTGCCAGCAGTTTTGGGGGGCAGGGCGGGGAGCTGTTTTTT; CDR3: CASSFGGQGGELFF
V: TRBV5-4; size: .; D: TRBD1; J: TRBJ1-1; DNA: TGTGCCAGCAGCCTGACAGGGTCCGGGGACACTGAAGCTTTCTTT; CDR3: CASSLTGSGDTEAFF
V: TRBV10-2; size: .; D: TRBD1; J: TRBJ2-2; DNA: TGCGCCAGCAAGTTCTCGGGACAGGGGCGCACCGGGGAGCTGTTTTTT; CDR3: CASKFSGQGRTGELFF
V: TRBV2; size: .; D: .; J: TRBJ1-2; DNA: TGTGCCGGAGGACAGCTTAACTATGGCTACACCTTC; CDR3: CAGGQLNYGYTF
V: TRBV14; size: .; D: TRBD2; J: TRBJ2-1; DNA: TGTGCCAGCAGCCTTATGACTAGCGGGAGTTTTCATGAGCAGTTCTTC; CDR3: CASSLMTSGSFHEQFF
V: TRBV7-9; size: .; D: .; J: TRBJ2-7; DNA: TGTGCCAGCAGCTCGCGGGTAACTCCCTCCTACGAGCAGTACTTC; CDR3: CASSSRVTPSYEQYF
V: TRBV14; size: .; D: .; J: TRBJ2-1; DNA: TGTGCCAGCAGCCAAGATTCGTTGGCGGCTGAGCAGTTCTTC; CDR3: CASSQDSLAAEQFF
V: TRBV5-1; size: .; D: .; J: TRBJ2-5; DNA: TGCGCCAGCAGCTTGGGGACATCAGGGGAGACCCAGTACTTC; CDR3: CASSLGTSGETQYF
V: TRBV18; size: .; D: TRBD2; J: TRBJ2-3; DNA: TGTGCCAGCTCACCACTGGCGGGAGGGATGACAGATACGCAGTATTTT; CDR3: CASSPLAGGMTDTQYF
V: TRBV7-9; size: .; D: .; J: TRBJ1-2; DNA: TGTGCCAGCAGCTTAGGGCGGCCGGGACACCGAAGTTCCTATGGCTACACCTTC; CDR3: CASSLGRPGHRSSYGYTF
V: TRBV7-8; size: .; D: TRBD1; J: TRBJ1-1; DNA: TGTGCCAGCAGCTTGTGGGGACAGGGGGCCTTTAACACTGAAGCTTTCTTT; CDR3: CASSLWGQGAFNTEAFF
V: TRBV4-3; size: .; D: .; J: TRBJ1-2; DNA: TGCGCCAGCAGCCGAACACAACGAGCTAACTATGGCTACACCTTC; CDR3: CASSRTQRANYGYTF
V: TRBV18; size: .; D: .; J: TRBJ2-7; DNA: TGTGCCAGCTCAGGCCAGGGGTCCTCCTACGAGCAGTACTTC; CDR3: CASSGQGSSYEQYF
V: TRBV10-3; size: .; D: .; J: TRBJ1-1; DNA: TGTGCCATCAGCTGGACGGGGATAGCTGAAGCTTTCTTT; CDR3: CAISWTGIAEAFF
V: TRBV25-1; size: .; D: TRBD1; J: TRBJ1-1; DNA: TGTGCCAGCAGTGATACAGGGGGAGGAAATACTGAAGCTTTCTTT; CDR3: CASSDTGGGNTEAFF
V: TRBV7-2; size: .; D: TRBD1; J: TRBJ1-2; DNA: TGTGCCAGCAGTCGGGACAGGGTACAGGGCTACACCTTC; CDR3: CASSRDRVQGYTF
V: TRBV5-1; size: .; D: .; J: TRBJ1-2; DNA: TGCGCCAGCAGCTTGAATGAGGGAAACCGATATGGCTACACCTTC; CDR3: CASSLNEGNRYGYTF
V: TRBV29-1; size: .; D: .; J: TRBJ2-4; DNA: TGCAGCGTTGTCGGGTCTGGAAACATTCAGTACTTC; CDR3: CSVVGSGNIQYF
V: TRBV12-5; size: .; D: .; J: TRBJ2-1; DNA: TGTGCTAGTGGTTTGTCCCGTAATGAGCAGTTCTTC; CDR3: CASGLSRNEQFF
V: TRBV18; size: once; D: .; J: TRBJ2-7; DNA: TGTGCCAGCTCACACTCCTACGAGCAGTACTTC; CDR3: CASSHSYEQYF
V: TRBV5-1; size: .; D: .; J: TRBJ2-2; DNA: TGCGCCAGCAGCTTGGTTGCCGGGGGCGGGGAGCTGTTTTTT; CDR3: CASSLVAGGGELFF
V: TRBV6-1; size: .; D: .; J: TRBJ2-1; DNA: TGTGCCAGCAGTACCCTGGCGTTAAATACCAATGAGCAGTTCTTC; CDR3: CASSTLALNTNEQFF
V: TRBV10-3; size: .; D: TRBD1; J: TRBJ2-5; DNA: TGTGCCATCAGTGACCCGACAGGGAGCCAAGAGACCCAGTACTTC; CDR3: CAISDPTGSQETQYF
V: TRBV5-8; size: .; D: .; J: TRBJ1-5; DNA: TGTGCCAGCAGCGTATCCCAAAATCAGCCCCAGCATTTT; CDR3: CASSVSQNQPQHF
V: TRBV25-1; size: .; D: TRBD2; J: TRBJ2-1; DNA: TGTGCCAGCAGTGAATGGGGGACTAGCGGAGTAGGGGATGAGCAGTTCTTC; CDR3: CASSEWGTSGVGDEQFF
V: TRBV7-9; size: .; D: TRBD1; J: TRBJ2-7; DNA: TGTGCCAGCAGTCTAGGACAGGGGGCCTACGAGCAGTACTTC; CDR3: CASSLGQGAYEQYF
V: TRBV6-5; size: .; D: .; J: TRBJ1-2; DNA: TGTGCCAGCAGTTACTCGTATGGGACGGCGGGCTATGGCTACACCTTC; CDR3: CASSYSYGTAGYGYTF
V: TRBV19; size: .; D: TRBD1; J: TRBJ1-5; DNA: TGTGCCAGTAGTATCATCCTACGGGACAGAATCAATCAGCCCCAGCATTTT; CDR3: CASSIILRDRINQPQHF
V: TRBV4-2; size: .; D: TRBD1; J: TRBJ1-2; DNA: TGTGCCAGCAGCCAACTCAGGGGGCTTGGTGGCTACACCTTC; CDR3: CASSQLRGLGGYTF
V: TRBV19; size: .; D: TRBD1; J: TRBJ1-2; DNA: TGTGCCAGTAGGGGACAGTCGAGTTTGGGTGGCTACACCTTC; CDR3: CASRGQSSLGGYTF
V: TRBV19; size: .; D: .; J: TRBJ2-7; DNA: TGTGCCAGTAGTCTCATACCTCCAGGGCCAACCTACGAGCAGTACTTC; CDR3: CASSLIPPGPTYEQYF
V: TRBV27; size: .; D: .; J: TRBJ1-2; DNA: TGTGCCAGCAGCCAAACAGGGTATTATGGCTACACCTTC; CDR3: CASSQTGYYGYTF
V: TRBV14; size: .; D: TRBD1; J: TRBJ1-4; DNA: TGTGCCAGCAGCCTTATAGGGACAGCAACTAATGAAAAACTGTTTTTT; CDR3: CASSLIGTATNEKLFF
V: TRBV15; size: .; D: TRBD1; J: TRBJ1-2; DNA: TGTGCCACCAGCAGAGATCGGGACGGGACAGGAATTGGCTACACCTTC; CDR3: CATSRDRDGTGIGYTF
V: TRBV7-2; size: .; D: .; J: TRBJ2-7; DNA: TGTGCCAGCAGCTTCGACGGGGACTACGAGCAGTACTTC; CDR3: CASSFDGDYEQYF
V: TRBV7-9; size: .; D: .; J: TRBJ2-3; DNA: TGTGCCAGCACTTTCACAGATACGCAGTATTTT; CDR3: CASTFTDTQYF
V: TRBV28; size: .; D: TRBD1; J: TRBJ2-4; DNA: TGTGCCAGCACGCCAGGGGGAGCCAAAAACATTCAGTACTTC; CDR3: CASTPGGAKNIQYF
V: TRBV19; size: .; D: .; J: TRBJ2-2; DNA: TGTGCCAGCCAGGGACTTCACACCGGGGAGCTGTTTTTT; CDR3: CASQGLHTGELFF
V: TRBV6-1; size: .; D: TRBD2; J: TRBJ2-1; DNA: TGTGCCAGTATAGCGGGAGGAATCAACAATGAGCAGTTCTTC; CDR3: CASIAGGINNEQFF
V: TRBV5-5; size: .; D: .; J: TRBJ2-7; DNA: TGTGCCAGCAGCTTGGTGGAGGGAAACTACGAGCAGTACTTC; CDR3: CASSLVEGNYEQYF
V: TRBV2; size: few; D: .; J: TRBJ1-5; DNA: TGTGCCACCAAGCCGGGTATCCATCAGCCCCAGCATTTT; CDR3: CATKPGIHQPQHF
V: TRBV6-1; size: .; D: .; J: TRBJ2-7; DNA: TGTGCCAGCAGTGAAGGTTACAGGTTAGCTACCTACGAGCAGTACTTC; CDR3: CASSEGYRLATYEQYF
V: TRBV7-9; size: .; D: .; J: TRBJ2-3; DNA: TGTGCCAGCAGCTTACAGGGCCCAGATACGCAGTATTTT; CDR3: CASSLQGPDTQYF
V: TRBV5-1; size: few; D: TRBD2; J: TRBJ2-1; DNA: TGCGCCAGCAGCATCGGGACTAGCGGGATCAGGAGCTCCTACAATGAGCAGTTCTTC; CDR3: CASSIGTSGIRSSYNEQFF
V: TRBV18; size: .; D: .; J: TRBJ2-5; DNA: TGTGCCAGCTCACCGGGACCGCAAGAGACCCAGTACTTC; CDR3: CASSPGPQETQYF
V: TRBV11-3; size: .; D: .; J: TRBJ2-3; DNA: TGTGCCAGCAGCGTGGACCGAGGGACGCAGTATTTT; CDR3: CASSVDRGTQYF
V: TRBV7-3; size: .; D: .; J: TRBJ2-1; DNA: TGTGCCAGCAGCCCTACCAGGGAAGTGAGTGAGCAGTTCTTC; CDR3: CASSPTREVSEQFF
V: TRBV19; size: .; D: .; J: TRBJ1-3; DNA: TGTGCCAGTAGTATATCCAGGGGCGACACCATATATTTT; CDR3: CASSISRGDTIYF
V: TRBV6-1; size: .; D: .; J: TRBJ1-5; DNA: TGTGCCAGCAGTGCCCGATTTCAAAATACAGGAAATCAGCCCCAGCATTTT; CDR3: CASSARFQNTGNQPQHF
V: TRBV4-2; size: .; D: TRBD2; J: TRBJ2-3; DNA: TGTGCCAGCAGCCAAGGTGGAGCGGGAGCCCCCTCAGATACGCAGTATTTT; CDR3: CASSQGGAGAPSDTQYF